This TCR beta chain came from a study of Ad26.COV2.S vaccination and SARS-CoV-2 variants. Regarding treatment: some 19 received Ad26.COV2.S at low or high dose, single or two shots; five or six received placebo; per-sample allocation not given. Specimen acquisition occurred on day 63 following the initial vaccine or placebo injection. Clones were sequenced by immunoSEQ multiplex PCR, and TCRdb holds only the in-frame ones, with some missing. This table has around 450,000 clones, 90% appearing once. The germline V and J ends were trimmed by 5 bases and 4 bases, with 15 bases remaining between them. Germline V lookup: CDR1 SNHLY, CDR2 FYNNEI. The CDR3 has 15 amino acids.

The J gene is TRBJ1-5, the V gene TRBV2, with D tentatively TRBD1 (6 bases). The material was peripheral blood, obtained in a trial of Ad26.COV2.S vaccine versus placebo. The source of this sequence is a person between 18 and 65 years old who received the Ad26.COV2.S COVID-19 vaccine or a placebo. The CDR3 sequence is CASSPIQGWNQPQHF. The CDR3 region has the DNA TGTGCCAGCAGTCCCATACAGGGTTGGAATCAGCCCCAGCATTTT. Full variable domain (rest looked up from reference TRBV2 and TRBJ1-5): EPEVTQTPSHQVTQMGQEVILRCVPISNHLYFYWYRQILGQKVEFLVSFYNNEISEKSEIFDDQFSVERPDGSNFTLKIRSTKLEDSAMYFCASSPIQGWNQPQHFGDGTRLSIL.